This note documents a single T cell receptor (beta chain) sequence. What it binds is not known. This entry belongs to a study of radiation and T cells in renal cell carcinoma. Study conclusions and caveats: Pretreatment tumor biopsies were lacking, so baseline clonotypes are unknown. In blood, top tumor clones expanded by 2 weeks, shrinking by 4.

With V trimmed by 6 bases and J by 3 bases, 18 bases remained unmatched. The CDR3 runs 18 residues. CDR1 MNHEY and CDR2 SMNVEV come from the germline V gene (reference sequence). Time point of the sample: blood 4 weeks post-SBRT, at nephrectomy. Treatment described: 15 Gy SBRT to primary tumor, nephrectomy 4 weeks later. TCRdb's table, derived via immunoSEQ multiplex PCR, lists solely in-frame clones and lacks some. Of some 150,000 clones listed, 75% to 90% are singletons. The chain joins TRBV27 to TRBJ2-7; TRBD2 matches 9 bases. The material was blood, obtained from a patient whose treatment included radiotherapy and nephrectomy. The TCR sequence derives from a woman between 50 and 59 years old with renal cell carcinoma. In nucleotides, the CDR3 is TGTGCCAGCAGCCCACTGAGGTCCTTAGCGGGAGTTCTCTACGAGCAGTACTTC. It codes for CASSPLRSLAGVLYEQYF.